The rows below give T cell receptor beta chains drawn from one sample of a study of blood T cell repertoires in COVID-19. Sequencing was performed with immunoSEQ multiplex PCR; in TCRdb, only in-frame clones are kept and a portion is missing. The sample yields just over 150,000 clones, less than 85% seen once. What was sequenced was peripheral blood. The receptors were gathered from a woman aged 40 to 49 with COVID-19, enrolled during active disease. Each CDR3 is given with its conserved first and last residue. A D gene is named only where the DNA matches it firmly. The size entry is marked missing in some rows and otherwise reads once, few, many or a size class.

clone_size j_call v_call d_call cdr3_aa cdr3_nt
- TRBJ2-2 TRBV4-2 TRBD2 CASSQESAGGNTGELFF TGTGCCAGCAGCCAAGAGAGTGCGGGGGGAAACACCGGGGAGCTGTTTTTT
- TRBJ2-5 TRBV5-1 TRBD2 CASSLGTINQETQYF TGCGCCAGCAGCTTAGGGACTATAAACCAAGAGACCCAGTACTTC
- TRBJ1-6 TRBV10-3 - CAISELNNSPLHF TGTGCCATCAGTGAACTGAATAATTCACCCCTCCACTTT
- TRBJ2-1 TRBV28 - CASSSGTSEQFF TGTGCCAGCAGTTCTGGGACATCTGAGCAGTTCTTC
- TRBJ2-3 TRBV3-1/TRBV3-2 TRBD2 CASSPQLAGVSDTQYF TGTGCCAGCAGCCCCCAACTAGCGGGAGTGTCAGATACGCAGTATTTT
few TRBJ1-5 TRBV25-1 - CASSEWGGGHQPQHF TGTGCCAGCAGTGAATGGGGAGGGGGACATCAGCCCCAGCATTTT
- TRBJ1-5 TRBV6-1 - CASSEVLPGVYQPQHF TGTGCCAGCAGTGAGGTCCTGCCAGGGGTTTATCAGCCCCAGCATTTT
- TRBJ1-1 TRBV5-1 TRBD1 CASSLRDRGTEAFF TGCGCCAGCAGCTTGAGAGACAGGGGAACTGAAGCTTTCTTT
- TRBJ2-2 TRBV3-1/TRBV3-2 - CASSQVMTGELFF TGTGCCAGCAGCCAAGTCATGACCGGGGAGCTGTTTTTT
- TRBJ2-1 TRBV25-1 - CASGVSWERHEQFF TGTGCCAGCGGGGTTTCTTGGGAGCGCCATGAGCAGTTCTTC
- TRBJ1-2 TRBV6-5 TRBD1 CASKLERQGWGYTF TGTGCCAGCAAACTAGAACGACAGGGGTGGGGCTACACCTTC
- TRBJ2-5 TRBV11-2 TRBD1 CASSSPGTAKETQYF TGTGCCAGCAGCTCCCCCGGGACAGCAAAAGAGACCCAGTACTTC
- TRBJ2-1 TRBV6-5 TRBD1 CASSKRTGWDEQFF TGTGCCAGCAGTAAAAGGACAGGGTGGGATGAGCAGTTCTTC
- TRBJ2-1 TRBV24-1 TRBD1 CATRGTGDYNEQFF TGTGCCACCAGAGGGACAGGGGACTACAATGAGCAGTTCTTC
- TRBJ2-5 TRBV5-1 TRBD2 CASSAPGLAAQETQYF TGCGCCAGCAGCGCACCGGGACTAGCGGCCCAAGAGACCCAGTACTTC
- TRBJ2-2 TRBV18 TRBD1 CASSPAGQGNTGELFF TGTGCCAGCTCACCAGCTGGACAGGGGAACACCGGGGAGCTGTTTTTT
- TRBJ2-1 TRBV9 - CASSVGHRDGIGEQFF TGTGCCAGCAGCGTAGGTCACAGGGATGGTATAGGGGAGCAGTTCTTC
- TRBJ2-3 TRBV18 - CASSPAADTQYF TGTGCCAGCTCACCAGCAGCAGATACGCAGTATTTT
once TRBJ2-5 TRBV9 TRBD1 CASSGQGSWETQYF TGTGCCAGCAGCGGACAGGGCTCGTGGGAGACCCAGTACTTC